This TCR beta chain originates from a study of human thymus T cells (dated by TCRdb to 2020 to 2021). About the full investigation: The study described the TCR alpha and beta repertoires in fewer than 10 infant thymus samples and four matching peripheral blood samples. Donor ages ranged from roughly 7 to 250 days, and the cohort comprised about six male and a couple of female infants. The paper as a whole reports these results and caveats: V and J gene segment usage appeared biased in both thymic and peripheral blood repertoires. Thymus samples yielded on average around 810,000 unique TCRB clonotypes, compared with around 79,000 from blood samples.

The CDR3 spans 15 residues, from the cysteine through the phenylalanine. The kept DNA is CDR3 alone, 45 bases in frame from the first base. V loses 2 bases, J loses 5 bases, and the germline ends lie 15 bases apart. Sequences MNHEY (CDR1) and SMNVEV (CDR2) are obtained from the germline V gene (reference sequence). The donors were immunologically healthy infants in Finland who had open corrective cardiac surgery for congenital heart defects. During surgery, a small roughly 0.45-1 mL aliquot of peripheral blood was collected from four of the eight donors. For blood samples, genomic DNA was extracted from all available leukocytes instead of from a fixed number of cells. Erythrocytes were removed from blood with ACK lysis buffer, and the leukocytes were stored as pellets at -70 °C. A QIAsymphony instrument was used to extract genomic DNA from frozen cell pellets. With regard to this clone: Its specific antigen is unknown. Within one base of it there is no much larger clone, and no base qualities were kept.

Using the immunoSEQ multiplex PCR assay, the TCRB and TCRAD loci were amplified from a standardized quantity of quality-controlled genomic DNA. The amplicons covered the V(D)J region and were long enough to include the CDR3 and to identify the V and J genes. The commercial immunoSEQ service was used to sequence amplicons on an Illumina platform. In the authors' own workflow: Corrections for primer bias and sequencing errors followed previously described methods, while TCRAD and TCRB definitions were based on the IMGT database. immunoSEQ Analyzer 3.0 and VDJTools were used for repertoire analysis, which covered basic statistics, V/J segment usage, diversity estimates, rarefaction and pairwise overlap. To estimate diversity, the Chao1, ChaoE, Efron-Thisted, Shannon and inverse Simpson indices were applied, and diversity was also estimated on datasets down-sampled to the smallest sample. Repertoire overlap used strict matching of CDR3 nucleotide sequence, V gene and J gene, with Jaccard-based multidimensional scaling clustering. The immuneACCESS repertoire file appears here via TCRdb, limited to in-frame rearrangements. These files lack a portion of the clones; in checked studies, under half of the deficit traces to unresolved V genes, and the cause of the others is not known. V and J calls and clone size are as listed in that table; D and trimming were resolved from the DNA. The sample data list under 70,000 clones, and around 94% of these were observed just once. 5.5% to 7% of the sample rests with the top ten.

Sequencing was carried out using blood. The chain is encoded by TRBV27 joined to TRBJ1-2, with no reliable assignment of the D segment. The TCR originated in a boy under three years old with a congenital heart defect but otherwise immunologically healthy. The base sequence is TGTGCCAGCAGTTTAGGTTCTGGGGTAGGGTATGGCTACACCTTC. Translated, it gives CASSLGSGVGYGYTF.